This record covers a single T cell receptor (beta chain). Original data processing: Reference gene primer amplification gave estimated nucleated cell counts. TCRdb's table, derived via immunoSEQ multiplex PCR, lists solely in-frame clones and lacks some. V and J calls plus clone size are reproduced from that table; the DNA served to infer D and trimming. The sample includes about 100,000 clones, 85% to 90% of them seen just once. These data originate in a study of blood T cell repertoires in COVID-19. Study in general: From the United States, Italy and Spain came samples of acute and convalescent COVID-19.

Germline assignment: CDR1 SGDLS and CDR2 YYNGEE. This CDR3 region has 17 residues. J gave up 9 bases and V 4 bases, and 12 bases lay outside the gene matches. The receptor comes from a man aged 55 to 69 with acute or convalescent COVID-19. This chain joins TRBV9 and TRBJ2-5, with 16 bases identical to TRBD2. The sequencing sample was made of peripheral blood. The CDR3 is CASSPGGTSGGALSQYF. CDR3 bases: TGTGCCAGCAGCCCCGGTGGGACTAGCGGGGGGGCCTTGTCCCAGTACTTC. The full variable domain, with the rest looked up from reference TRBV9 and TRBJ2-5, is DSGVTQTPKHLITATGQRVTLRCSPRSGDLSVYWYQQSLDQGLQFLIQYYNGEERAKGNILERFSAQQFPDLHSELNLSSLELGDSALYFCASSPGGTSGGALSQYFGPGTRLLVL.